In this sample, the clone carrying this T cell receptor (beta chain) turned up many times. Time point here: sample taken at primary tumor resection. Unsorted tumor, nontumor lung tissue or cryopreserved PBMC supplied the whole RNA. Untreated early-stage non-small cell lung cancer patients, some 70 in total, were the donors. TCR cDNA molecules each had a unique molecular identifier. TCRdb re-analysed the 5' RACE reads in MiXCR, keeping a single row per CDR3 protein. The sample has about 23,000 distinct CDR3 sequences, about 3% seen once. Germline CDR1 and CDR2: KGHSH and LQKENI. V dropped 6 bases and J dropped 5 bases, with 10 bases sitting between them. The CDR3 is 13 residues long. The data were taken from a study of spatial heterogeneity in lung cancer. The wider study: Alpha-chain sequences were detected in numbers that were consistently lower than beta-chain sequences.

The clonotype originates from a female donor with early-stage non-small cell lung cancer. Sequencing used PBMCs, obtained at surgery. The chain combines TRBV18 with TRBJ2-2; D is perhaps TRBD2 (6 bases). The CDR3 sequence is CASSESGTGELFF. The CDR3 DNA reads TGTGCCAGCTCGGAGAGCGGGACCGGGGAGCTGTTTTTT.